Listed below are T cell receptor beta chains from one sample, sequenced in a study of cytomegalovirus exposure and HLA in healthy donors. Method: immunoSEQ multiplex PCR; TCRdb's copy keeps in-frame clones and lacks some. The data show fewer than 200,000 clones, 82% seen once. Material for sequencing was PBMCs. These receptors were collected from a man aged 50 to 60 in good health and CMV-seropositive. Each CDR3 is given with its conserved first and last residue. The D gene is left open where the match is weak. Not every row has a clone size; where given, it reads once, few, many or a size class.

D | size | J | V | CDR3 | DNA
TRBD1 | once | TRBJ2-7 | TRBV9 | CASSAATGGYEQYF | TGTGCCAGCAGCGCCGCGACAGGGGGATACGAGCAGTACTTC
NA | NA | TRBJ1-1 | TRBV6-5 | CASSDRAGNTEAFF | TGTGCCAGCAGTGATAGGGCGGGGAACACTGAAGCTTTCTTT
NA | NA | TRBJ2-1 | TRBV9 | CASSVGGPWDEQFF | TGTGCCAGCAGCGTAGGAGGGCCTTGGGATGAGCAGTTCTTC
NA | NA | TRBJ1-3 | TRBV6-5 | CASSKAGQGNTIYF | TGTGCCAGCAGCAAGGCAGGGCAAGGAAACACCATATATTTT
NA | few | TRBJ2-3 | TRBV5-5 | CASSLGAPPDTQYF | TGTGCCAGCAGCTTGGGGGCTCCCCCCGATACGCAGTATTTT
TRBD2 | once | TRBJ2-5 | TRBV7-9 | CASSLVGTSGRASQETQYF | TGTGCCAGCAGCTTAGTCGGGACTAGCGGGCGAGCCAGTCAAGAGACCCAGTACTTC
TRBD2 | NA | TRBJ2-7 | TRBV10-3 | CAISESPSGGSYEQYF | TGTGCCATCAGTGAGTCCCCTAGCGGGGGATCCTACGAGCAGTACTTC
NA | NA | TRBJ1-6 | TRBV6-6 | CASSYVGRASPLHF | TGTGCCAGCAGTTATGTCGGCAGGGCTTCACCCCTCCACTTT
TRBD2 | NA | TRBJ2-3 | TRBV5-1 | CASSLEGRGDADTQYF | TGCGCCAGCAGCTTGGAAGGGCGGGGGGACGCAGATACGCAGTATTTT
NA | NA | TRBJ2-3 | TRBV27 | CASSLRWERTDTQYF | TGTGCCAGCAGTTTACGGTGGGAGAGGACAGATACGCAGTATTTT
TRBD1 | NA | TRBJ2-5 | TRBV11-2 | CASSLGTVQETQYF | TGTGCCAGCAGCTTGGGGACAGTGCAAGAGACCCAGTACTTC
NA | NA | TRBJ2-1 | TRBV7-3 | CASSLVTHPRSSYNEQFF | TGTGCCAGCAGCTTAGTTACCCACCCCAGAAGCTCCTACAATGAGCAGTTCTTC
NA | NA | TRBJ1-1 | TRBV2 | CASSERSGFNTEAFF | TGTGCCAGCAGTGAAAGGTCAGGCTTTAACACTGAAGCTTTCTTT
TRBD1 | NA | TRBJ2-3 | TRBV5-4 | CASSFGQGSDTQYF | TGTGCCAGCAGCTTCGGACAGGGCTCAGATACGCAGTATTTT
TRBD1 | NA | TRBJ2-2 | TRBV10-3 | CAISDSRTGSNTGELFF | TGTGCCATCAGTGATTCCCGGACAGGGAGTAATACCGGGGAGCTGTTTTTT
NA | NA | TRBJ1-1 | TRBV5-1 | CASSLVQLALMNTEAFF | TGCGCCAGCAGCTTGGTTCAGTTAGCTCTCATGAACACTGAAGCTTTCTTT
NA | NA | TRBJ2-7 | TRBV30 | CAWSPGSYEQYF | TGTGCCTGGAGCCCGGGCTCCTACGAGCAGTACTTC
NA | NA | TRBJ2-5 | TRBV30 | CAWTLRGQETQYF | TGTGCCTGGACTCTGCGGGGCCAAGAGACCCAGTACTTC
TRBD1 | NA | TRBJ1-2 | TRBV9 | CASSVTTQGAYGYTF | TGTGCCAGCAGCGTAACCACACAGGGGGCCTATGGCTACACCTTC
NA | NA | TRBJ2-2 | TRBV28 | CATPGNTGELFF | TGTGCCACCCCGGGGAACACCGGGGAGCTGTTTTTT
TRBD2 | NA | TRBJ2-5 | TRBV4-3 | CASSQRAGTQETQYF | TGCGCCAGCAGCCAACGAGCGGGAACCCAAGAGACCCAGTACTTC
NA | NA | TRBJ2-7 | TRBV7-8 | CASSLGHSSYEQYF | TGTGCCAGCAGCTTGGGACACAGCTCCTACGAGCAGTACTTC